This TCR beta chain came from a study of T-cell memory formation after mild COVID-19. Study findings and constraints: A balance of CD4 and CD8 characterized clones contracting day 15 to 85, whereas later expanders leaned CD4+. Memory from before infection featured some responding clones, which suggests cross-reactive memory joined.

The CDR3 covers 15 residues. Germline assignment: CDR1 SGHTA and CDR2 FQGNSA. One entry per CDR3 protein results from TCRdb running MiXCR on the 5' RACE reads. The sample gives a few hundred thousand distinct CDR3 sequences, less than 20% of which show up once; roughly 21% is in the top ten. This clonotype was observed a single time. No antigen is known for it. One end of the junction varies from germline; a read error may be responsible. This TCR came from a man in his late teens or twenties who had mild COVID-19 (a few samples of this study predate the infection). Cell type and time point are not known. Sequencing was performed on PBMCs or a T cell subset sorted from them (not recorded which). The chain carries TRBV7-2 and TRBJ2-3, with D maybe TRBD1 (6 bases). CDR3 in amino acids: CASSDRTGGTYTQYF. In DNA form, the CDR3 reads TGTGCCAGCAGCGACCGGACTGGGGGCACATATACGCAGTATTTT.